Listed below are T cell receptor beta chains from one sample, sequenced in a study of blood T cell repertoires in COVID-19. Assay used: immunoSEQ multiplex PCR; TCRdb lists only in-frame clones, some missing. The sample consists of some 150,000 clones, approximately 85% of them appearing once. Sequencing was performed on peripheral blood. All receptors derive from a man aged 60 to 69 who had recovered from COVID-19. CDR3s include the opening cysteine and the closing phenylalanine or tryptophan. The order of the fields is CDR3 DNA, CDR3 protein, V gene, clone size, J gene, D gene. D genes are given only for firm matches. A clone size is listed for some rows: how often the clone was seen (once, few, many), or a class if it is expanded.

CDR3 DNA: TGTGCCAGCAGCCAAGCGGGAGGAGGGGGCGAGCAGTACTTC
CDR3 protein: CASSQAGGGGEQYF
V gene: TRBV3-1/TRBV3-2
clone size: -
J gene: TRBJ2-7
D gene: -

CDR3 DNA: TGTGCCAGTAGTCTTAATCCCGGGGAGCTGTTTTTT
CDR3 protein: CASSLNPGELFF
V gene: TRBV19
clone size: -
J gene: TRBJ2-2
D gene: -

CDR3 DNA: TGTGCCAGCAGTCCGGGACTAGCGGGGGTAGAGACCCAGTACTTC
CDR3 protein: CASSPGLAGVETQYF
V gene: TRBV14
clone size: -
J gene: TRBJ2-5
D gene: TRBD2

CDR3 DNA: TGCAGCGTTGGGGGACAGCCTTCGCCCCTCTATGGCTACACCTTC
CDR3 protein: CSVGGQPSPLYGYTF
V gene: TRBV29-1
clone size: -
J gene: TRBJ1-2
D gene: TRBD1

CDR3 DNA: TGCGCCAGCAGCCAAACCCACCAGGGGTTCAATGAGCAGTTCTTC
CDR3 protein: CASSQTHQGFNEQFF
V gene: TRBV4-3
clone size: -
J gene: TRBJ2-1
D gene: -

CDR3 DNA: TGTGCCAGCAGCCCGGGACACTCTGGAAACACCATATATTTT
CDR3 protein: CASSPGHSGNTIYF
V gene: TRBV13
clone size: few
J gene: TRBJ1-3
D gene: -

CDR3 DNA: TGTGCCAGCTCACGCTCACAGGTGAAGCAGTTCTTC
CDR3 protein: CASSRSQVKQFF
V gene: TRBV18
clone size: -
J gene: TRBJ2-1
D gene: -

CDR3 DNA: TGTGCCAGCTCACCAGCTAGCGGCAATGAGCAGTTCTTC
CDR3 protein: CASSPASGNEQFF
V gene: TRBV18
clone size: -
J gene: TRBJ2-1
D gene: TRBD2

CDR3 DNA: TGTGCCAGCAGTTCGGGACTAGGCCAAGAGACCCAGTACTTC
CDR3 protein: CASSSGLGQETQYF
V gene: TRBV6-5
clone size: few
J gene: TRBJ2-5
D gene: TRBD2

CDR3 DNA: TGTGCCAGCAGCCCCTCCGGGACAGGGCTCATCAACTATGGCTACACCTTC
CDR3 protein: CASSPSGTGLINYGYTF
V gene: TRBV6-4
clone size: -
J gene: TRBJ1-2
D gene: TRBD1

CDR3 DNA: TGTGCCACCAGTGATAGAGCAGGGGCTCAAGAGACCCAGTACTTC
CDR3 protein: CATSDRAGAQETQYF
V gene: TRBV24-1
clone size: -
J gene: TRBJ2-5
D gene: -

CDR3 DNA: TGTGCCAGCAGCTCCTCATATGGGGGCGGTCGAGGCTACACCTTC
CDR3 protein: CASSSSYGGGRGYTF
V gene: TRBV27
clone size: -
J gene: TRBJ1-2
D gene: -

CDR3 DNA: TGCGCCAGTAGCAGTACAGGGGCTCAAGGTGAAGCTTTCTTT
CDR3 protein: CASSSTGAQGEAFF
V gene: TRBV5-1
clone size: -
J gene: TRBJ1-1
D gene: TRBD1

CDR3 DNA: TGTGCCAGCAGTCGATCCACAGGGGGCAGTGGAAACACCATATATTTT
CDR3 protein: CASSRSTGGSGNTIYF
V gene: TRBV6-6
clone size: -
J gene: TRBJ1-3
D gene: TRBD1

CDR3 DNA: TGTGCCAGCGCTAGGGGGTGGAACACTGAAGCTTTCTTT
CDR3 protein: CASARGWNTEAFF
V gene: TRBV7-9
clone size: few
J gene: TRBJ1-1
D gene: -

CDR3 DNA: TGTGCCAGCAGCTTAACAGGGTCTGGGGCCAACGTCCTGACTTTC
CDR3 protein: CASSLTGSGANVLTF
V gene: TRBV7-9
clone size: -
J gene: TRBJ2-6
D gene: -

CDR3 DNA: TGTGCCAGCTCACTACGACAGGAGAGCTCTGGAAACACCATATATTTT
CDR3 protein: CASSLRQESSGNTIYF
V gene: TRBV18
clone size: -
J gene: TRBJ1-3
D gene: -

CDR3 DNA: TGTGCCAGCAGTCTCGTAGATACGCAGTATTTT
CDR3 protein: CASSLVDTQYF
V gene: TRBV2
clone size: -
J gene: TRBJ2-3
D gene: -

CDR3 DNA: TGTGCCAGCAGCCCCCCTTCAGGGGGCCACGGCTACACCTTC
CDR3 protein: CASSPPSGGHGYTF
V gene: TRBV5-6
clone size: -
J gene: TRBJ1-2
D gene: TRBD1

CDR3 DNA: TGTGCCAGCAGCCAAGCCCCTGGACAGGGGGTGAATTCACCCCTCCACTTT
CDR3 protein: CASSQAPGQGVNSPLHF
V gene: TRBV3-1/TRBV3-2
clone size: -
J gene: TRBJ1-6
D gene: TRBD1